The T cell receptor (beta chain) under discussion was sequenced for a study of monozygotic twins with inflammatory bowel disease. Germline V lookup: CDR1 MNHEY, CDR2 SVGEGT. The CDR3 has 16 residues. Eight cDNA synthesis reactions were run for every sample. Added by template switching were UMIs that each held a 6-nucleotide sample barcode. TCRdb re-called the 5' RACE reads; every CDR3 protein appears as one record, without DNA. In all, the sample yields about 380,000 distinct CDR3 sequences. The sequencing input was blood. This chain uses TRBV6-2 or TRBV6-3 with TRBJ2-6; the D gene TCRdb calls, TRBD1, cannot be checked with no DNA. The sequence was obtained from a human donor with ulcerative colitis or Crohn's disease, or a healthy co-twin of an affected twin (not recorded which). CDR3 residues: CASSWDRGSGANVLTF.